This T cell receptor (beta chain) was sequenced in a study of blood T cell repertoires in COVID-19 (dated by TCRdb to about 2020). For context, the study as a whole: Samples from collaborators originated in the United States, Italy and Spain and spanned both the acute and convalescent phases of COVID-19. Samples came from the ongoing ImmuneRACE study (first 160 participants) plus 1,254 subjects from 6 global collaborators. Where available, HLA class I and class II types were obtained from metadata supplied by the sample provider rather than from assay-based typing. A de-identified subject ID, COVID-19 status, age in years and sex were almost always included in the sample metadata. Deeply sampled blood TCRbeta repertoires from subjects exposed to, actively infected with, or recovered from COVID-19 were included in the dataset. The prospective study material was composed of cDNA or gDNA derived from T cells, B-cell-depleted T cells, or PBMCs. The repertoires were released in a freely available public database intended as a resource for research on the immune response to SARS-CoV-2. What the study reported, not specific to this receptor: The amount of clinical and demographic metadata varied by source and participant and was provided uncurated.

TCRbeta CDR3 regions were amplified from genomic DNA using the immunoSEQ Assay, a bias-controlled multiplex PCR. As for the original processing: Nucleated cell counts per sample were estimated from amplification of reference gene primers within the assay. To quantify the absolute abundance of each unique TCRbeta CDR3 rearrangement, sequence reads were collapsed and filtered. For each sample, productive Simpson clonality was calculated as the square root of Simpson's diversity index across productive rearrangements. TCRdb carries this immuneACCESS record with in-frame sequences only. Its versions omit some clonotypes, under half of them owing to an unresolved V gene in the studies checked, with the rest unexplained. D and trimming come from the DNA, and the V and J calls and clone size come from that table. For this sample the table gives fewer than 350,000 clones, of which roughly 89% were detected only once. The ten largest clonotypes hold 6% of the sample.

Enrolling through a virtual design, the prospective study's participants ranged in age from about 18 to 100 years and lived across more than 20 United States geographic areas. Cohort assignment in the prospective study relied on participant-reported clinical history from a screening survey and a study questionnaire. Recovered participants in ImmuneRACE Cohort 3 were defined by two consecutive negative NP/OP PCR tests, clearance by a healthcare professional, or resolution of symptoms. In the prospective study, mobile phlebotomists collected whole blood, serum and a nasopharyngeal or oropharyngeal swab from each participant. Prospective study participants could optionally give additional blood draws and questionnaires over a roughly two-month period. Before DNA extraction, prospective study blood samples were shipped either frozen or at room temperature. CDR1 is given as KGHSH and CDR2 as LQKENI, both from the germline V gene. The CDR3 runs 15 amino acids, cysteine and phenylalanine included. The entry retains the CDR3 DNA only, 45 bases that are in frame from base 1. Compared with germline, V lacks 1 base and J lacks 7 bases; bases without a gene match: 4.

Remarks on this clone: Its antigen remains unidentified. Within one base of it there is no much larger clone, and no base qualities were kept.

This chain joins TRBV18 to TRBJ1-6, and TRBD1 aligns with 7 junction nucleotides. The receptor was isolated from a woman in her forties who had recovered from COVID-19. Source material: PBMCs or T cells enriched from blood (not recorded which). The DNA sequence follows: TGTGCCAGCTCACCACGCGGGACAGAAAATTCACCCCTCCACTTT. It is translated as CASSPRGTENSPLHF.